The rows below give T cell receptor beta chains drawn from one sample of a study of cytomegalovirus exposure and HLA in healthy donors. The repertoire was sequenced with immunoSEQ multiplex PCR; TCRdb's copy has only in-frame clones and lacks some. The sample shows about 170,000 clones, about 79% of them seen only once. Input material: PBMCs. These receptors all come from a woman aged 45-59 years in good health and CMV-seronegative. Each CDR3 is given with its conserved first and last residue. D genes are given only for firm matches.

V	D	J	CDR3
TRBV9	.	TRBJ2-3	CASSTTLTDTQYF
TRBV28	TRBD1	TRBJ1-5	CASTNDGTGNQPQHF
TRBV7-9	TRBD2	TRBJ2-7	CASSLPSGSLEQYF
TRBV7-2	.	TRBJ2-1	CASSLVPTTPYNEQFF
TRBV4-3	.	TRBJ2-2	CASSQEGGSNTGELFF
TRBV7-8	.	TRBJ2-7	CASRANRFTYEQYF
TRBV4-3	.	TRBJ1-1	CASSQEGGGGTEAFF
TRBV4-1	TRBD2	TRBJ2-1	CASSQLPQREVLDEQFF
TRBV13	TRBD2	TRBJ2-1	CASSSLPGLANNEQFF
TRBV30	.	TRBJ1-1	CAWSRNGRTLEAFF
TRBV4-3	TRBD2	TRBJ2-7	CASSQDGGAGGAPIEDEQYF
TRBV28	.	TRBJ2-1	CASSLIARTYNEQFF
TRBV6-1	TRBD1	TRBJ1-1	CASGQGILEAFF
TRBV4-3	TRBD1	TRBJ1-6	CASSQDRTGGYSPLHF
TRBV6-6	.	TRBJ2-5	CASSQSGRGETQYF
TRBV28	TRBD2	TRBJ2-5	CASGAGVNQETQYF
TRBV15	TRBD1	TRBJ2-2	CATSDPRGQGNRELFF
TRBV15	.	TRBJ1-2	CATSRPRESYGYTF
TRBV5-1	.	TRBJ2-2	CAGSWTTNTGELFF
TRBV6-1	.	TRBJ1-5	CASSAGAGQPQHF
TRBV6-1	.	TRBJ2-3	CASRTRGAVDTQYF
TRBV19	.	TRBJ1-2	CASSPWTDSNYGYTF
TRBV6-1	.	TRBJ2-3	CASSPEGPQYF
TRBV27	TRBD1	TRBJ1-5	CASRGSGQTFGRGNQPQHF
TRBV7-2	.	TRBJ2-7	CASSLEYSTYEQYF
TRBV4-1	.	TRBJ2-2	CASSQALASANTGELFF
TRBV6-5	TRBD1	TRBJ1-1	CASSRDRGQTEAFF
TRBV7-9	TRBD1	TRBJ1-1	CSSSSTGGTEAFF
TRBV7-2	TRBD1	TRBJ1-5	CASSQRQGVNQPQHF
TRBV9	TRBD1	TRBJ1-2	CASSDLGQGASGYTF
TRBV7-2	TRBD1	TRBJ1-2	CASSQGQERSYTF
TRBV19	TRBD1	TRBJ1-6	CASSIGDSSYNSPLHF
TRBV5-1	TRBD2	TRBJ2-5	CASKLTSGVQETQYF
TRBV5-5	.	TRBJ1-4	CASSEEWNEKLFF
TRBV7-2	.	TRBJ1-2	CASSDPGSPGYTF
TRBV11-2	TRBD2	TRBJ2-4	CASSLGGPLAGDKNIQYF
TRBV28	.	TRBJ1-5	CASSGETFSNQPQHF
TRBV11-2	.	TRBJ2-1	CATASDTPRGSYNEQFF
TRBV28	.	TRBJ2-7	CASSFGGITYEQYF
TRBV9	.	TRBJ1-2	CASSGQENYGYTF
TRBV6-5	TRBD1	TRBJ1-2	CASSSGGYGYTF
TRBV5-1	TRBD1	TRBJ1-1	CASSLVLLSDRGNTEAFF
TRBV19	.	TRBJ2-3	CASSPGGSLTDTQYF
TRBV27	.	TRBJ1-1	CASSFAFGGGGTEAFF
TRBV2	.	TRBJ2-6	CASSLRGSSGANVLTF
TRBV18	TRBD1	TRBJ2-6	CASSLAGTGFAGANVLTF
TRBV28	TRBD2	TRBJ2-7	CASSSSPGGGSYEQYF
TRBV28	.	TRBJ1-1	CASSPYYTEAFF
TRBV6-5	.	TRBJ1-5	CASSRTTGPPQPQHF
TRBV6-4	.	TRBJ2-2	CASSRSSANGVGELFF
TRBV4-2	TRBD1	TRBJ1-2	CASSQDGDRVGYTF
TRBV4-1	.	TRBJ2-7	CASSHSARRQSYEQYF
TRBV28	.	TRBJ1-5	CASSLGGTGYSNQPQHF